The 27 T cell receptor beta chains below come from one sample, sequenced in a study of T cells expressing NK-cell markers. Reprocessing the 5' RACE reads, TCRdb reports a single entry for every CDR3 protein and omits DNA. This table holds 400,000 or so distinct CDR3 sequences. Sequenced input: blood T cells: a sorted CD56 or NKG2C T cell subset, CD4+ or CD8+ T cells, or bulk PBMC T cells (not recorded which). The source is a woman aged 45-65 years in good health.

The CDR3 loop is CSVEGARGYGYTF. The rearrangement uses TRBV29-1 and TRBJ1-2; TCRdb's D call, TRBD1, is unchecked because there is no DNA. Germline CDR1 and CDR2: SQVTM and ANQGSEA. CDR3 length: 13 residues.

V gene TRBV11-3 combines with J gene TRBJ2-1; TCRdb returns TRBD2, unconfirmable since there is no DNA. Germline assignment: CDR1 SGHNT and CDR2 YENEEA. This CDR3 has 17 residues. The CDR3 protein is CASSSSVSLAGLNEQFF. The whole variable domain, filled in from reference TRBV11-3 and TRBJ2-1, reads EAGVVQSPRYKIIEKKQPVAFWCNPISGHNTLYWYLQNLGQGPELLIRYENEEAVDDSQLPKDRFSAERLKGVDSTLKIQPAELGDSAVYLCASSSSVSLAGLNEQFFGPGTRLTVL.

The gene calls are TRBV27 and TRBJ2-3. The CDR3 has 16 residues. In germline, CDR1 is MNHEY, CDR2 SMNVEV (reference sequence). CDR3 amino acids: CASSSLTIQGTDTQYF.

This chain connects TRBV12-3 or TRBV12-4 to TRBJ2-5; there is no DNA to check the TCRdb D call of TRBD1. The CDR3 spans 13 residues. CDR3 sequence: CASGQGSQETQYF.

V gene TRBV20-1 combines with J gene TRBJ1-5. This CDR3 spans 13 amino acids. CDR1 is DFQATT, CDR2 SNEGSKA, per germline (reference sequence). This CDR3 is CSASRGGGQPQHF.

V gene TRBV5-1 combines with J gene TRBJ1-2. Germline values: CDR1 SGHRS, CDR2 YFSETQ. CDR3 length: 14 residues. Here the CDR3 reads CASSWDRRGYGYTF.

This chain uses TRBV5-1 with TRBJ2-1; the D call from TCRdb, TRBD1, cannot be confirmed without DNA. The CDR3 totals 14 residues. Germline CDR1 SGHRS, CDR2 YFSETQ. The CDR3 here is CASSPVAGGNEQFF.

J is TRBJ2-5 and V is TRBV6-2 or TRBV6-3; TCRdb outputs TRBD1, but without DNA this stays unchecked. The CDR3 length is 13 residues. The germline V gene has CDR1 MNHEY and CDR2 SVGEGT. The CDR3 is CASINRGGETQYF.

The V gene is TRBV15, the J gene TRBJ2-5. Germline V gene lookup returns CDR1 LNHNV and CDR2 YYDKDF (reference sequence). CDR3 length: 14 amino acids. Here the CDR3 reads CATSRERRQETQYF.

This chain connects TRBV9 to TRBJ2-1; TCRdb's assignment of TRBD2 cannot be checked, as there is no DNA. The CDR3 runs 16 residues. CDR1 is SGDLS and CDR2 is YYNGEE in the germline V gene. The CDR3 sequence: CASSDRTSGTGNEQFF.

The chain links TRBV11-2 to TRBJ2-2; as DNA is missing, the TRBD2 call by TCRdb cannot be tested. The CDR3 has 17 residues. Germline V gene data show CDR1 as SGHAT and CDR2 as FQNNGV. The CDR3 loop is CASSLGEGLGGIGELFF.

The gene calls are TRBV3-1 and TRBJ2-5; checking the TCRdb D call of TRBD2 is not possible without DNA. The CDR3 is 18 amino acids. Germline lookup yields CDR1 LGHDT and CDR2 YNNKEL (reference sequence). The CDR3 reads CASSQPGLAQTGEETQYF.

The chain recombines TRBV7-3 with TRBJ1-1; TCRdb picks TRBD1, but there is no DNA to check that call. Germline V gives CDR1 SGHTA, CDR2 FQGTGA. The CDR3 runs 12 residues. CDR3 amino acids: CASSLRQPGAFF.

This chain uses TRBV3-1 with TRBJ2-7; TCRdb returns TRBD2, unconfirmable since there is no DNA. There are 16 residues in the CDR3. Germline-derived CDR1 and CDR2 are LGHDT and YNNKEL (reference sequence). CDR3 region: CASSPWIGLAGGEQYF.

The chain carries TRBV7-2 and TRBJ2-1. The CDR3 loop spans 15 amino acids. CDR1 and CDR2 from the germline V gene are SGHTA and FQGNSA. The CDR3 reads CASSLVKSSYNEQFF.

This chain connects TRBV3-1 to TRBJ2-5; the TRBD2 assignment by TCRdb is unverifiable without DNA. Germline V lookup: CDR1 LGHDT, CDR2 YNNKEL (reference sequence). The CDR3 consists of 16 residues. CDR3 amino acids: CASRPGLLLGGETQYF.

J is TRBJ2-4 and V is TRBV27; TCRdb outputs TRBD1, but without DNA this stays unchecked. Germline CDR1 is MNHEY and CDR2 is SMNVEV (reference sequence). The CDR3 contains 15 residues. CDR3 region: CASSLEGSPQNIQYF.

The rearrangement links TRBV7-9 to TRBJ2-1; the D call of TRBD1 rests on TCRdb alone, since no DNA is present to check it. This CDR3 comprises 14 residues. Germline V gene sequence: CDR1 SEHNR, CDR2 FQNEAQ (reference sequence). This CDR3 is CASSLGDRAGEQFF.

The chain has TRBV24-1 and TRBJ1-1; TCRdb names TRBD1, which stays unverified in the absence of DNA. CDR1 and CDR2 (germline): KGHDR, SFDVKD. The CDR3 contains 14 residues. The chain's CDR3 is CATSDFGPGAEAFF.

CDR3 loop: CSARSARGNEQFF. The J gene is TRBJ2-1, the V gene TRBV20-1. The CDR3 consists of 13 residues. Per the germline V gene, CDR1 is DFQATT and CDR2 is SNEGSKA (reference sequence).

The V and J genes are TRBV29-1 and TRBJ1-2. There are 17 residues in the CDR3. Per the germline V gene, CDR1 is SQVTM and CDR2 is ANQGSEA. This chain's CDR3 is CSVEGFGFLHPNYGYTF.

The rearrangement links TRBV12-3 or TRBV12-4 to TRBJ2-1; TCRdb selects TRBD2, and the lack of DNA leaves this call unchecked. This CDR3 spans 15 amino acids. The CDR3 loop is CASSFSLAGDNEQFF.

The V call is TRBV30, the J call TRBJ1-2; with no DNA, the TCRdb D assignment of TRBD1 cannot be verified. The CDR3 length is 11 residues. Germline CDR1 reads GTSNPN; CDR2 reads SVGIG (reference sequence). The CDR3: CAWGTEVDYTF.

The rearrangement uses TRBV5-1 and TRBJ1-6; there is no DNA to check the TCRdb D call of TRBD1. The CDR3 loop spans 17 amino acids. Germline-derived CDR1 and CDR2 are SGHRS and YFSETQ. CDR3 amino acids: CASSFGAVSLHNSPLHF.

The chain joins TRBV10-3 to TRBJ2-1; the TRBD2 assignment by TCRdb is unverifiable without DNA. Germline V lookup: CDR1 ENHRY, CDR2 SYGVKD. CDR3 length: 16 residues. CDR3 protein: CAIKSSGRESYNEQFF.

The rearrangement joins TRBV18 to TRBJ2-1. The CDR3 covers 16 residues. Germline assignment: CDR1 KGHSH and CDR2 LQKENI. This CDR3 reads CASSPPGGERYNEQFF.

The V and J genes are TRBV10-3 and TRBJ2-2; TCRdb's D gene call, TRBD1, goes unchecked for lack of DNA. Germline V gene lookup returns CDR1 ENHRY and CDR2 SYGVKD. CDR3 length equals 15 residues. The CDR3 region is CAISDIQGFAGELFF.